Following are 23 T cell receptor beta chains from one sample sequenced in a study of T cells in tuberculosis. Here immunoSEQ multiplex PCR was the method, and the copy in TCRdb shows in-frame clones only, minus some. The table shows some 34,000 clones, with 97% occurring only once. The sequenced material came from PBMCs. These receptors were collected from a donor between 10 and 29 years old with latent tuberculosis or without tuberculosis infection.

The V gene is TRBV7-8, the J gene TRBJ2-1; D might be TRBD1 (6 bases). V was trimmed by 4 bases and J by 8 bases, leaving 12 bases between them. Germline V gene lookup returns CDR1 SGHVS and CDR2 FQNEAQ. The CDR3 is 13 amino acids. CDR3 protein: CASSWGPGDEQFF. CDR3 bases: TGTGCCAGCAGCTGGGGGCCTGGCGATGAGCAGTTCTTC.

The V gene is TRBV10-3, the J gene TRBJ1-2; no reliable D call. Trimming removed 8 bases from V and 3 bases from J, with 10 bases in between. CDR1 is ENHRY and CDR2 is SYGVKD in the germline V gene. The CDR3 has 12 amino acids. The CDR3 protein is CAISLRDYGYTF. The CDR3 DNA is TGTGCCATCTCTTTGCGGGACTATGGCTACACCTTC.

The V and J genes are TRBV10-3 and TRBJ1-1, with TRBD1 matching 7 bases. V shed 6 bases, J shed 1 base, and the junction held 14 bases outside the gene matches. Germline V gene lookup returns CDR1 ENHRY and CDR2 SYGVKD. CDR3 length: 17 amino acids. Here the CDR3 reads CAISQPPRDRRNTEAFF. CDR3 sequence (DNA): TGTGCCATCAGCCAACCTCCCAGGGACAGACGGAACACTGAAGCTTTCTTT.

The V call is TRBV25-1, the J call TRBJ1-3; D call uncertain. CDR3 length: 15 amino acids. Per germline, CDR1 MGHDK and CDR2 SYGVNS. V gave up 2 bases and J gave up 1 base, with 9 bases separating them. In nucleotides, the CDR3 is TGTGCCAGCAGTGAAATTAACTCATCTGGAAACACCATATATTTT. The encoded protein is CASSEINSSGNTIYF.

This rearrangement joins TRBV18 to TRBJ1-3; D is unclear. This CDR3 region has 15 residues. Trimming took off 2 bases at V and 0 bases at J, with 8 bases between the two ends. Per the germline V gene, CDR1 is KGHSH and CDR2 is LQKENI. The chain's CDR3 is CASSPGLLSGNTIYF. The CDR3, as DNA: TGTGCCAGCTCACCAGGCCTTCTCTCTGGAAACACCATATATTTT. Looking up the rest from reference TRBV18 and TRBJ1-3 gives the full variable domain: NAGVMQNPRHLVRRRGQEARLRCSPMKGHSHVYWYRQLPEEGLKFMVYLQKENIIDESGMPKERFSAEFPKEGPSILRIQQVVRGDSAAYFCASSPGLLSGNTIYFGEGSWLTVV.

This rearrangement joins TRBV10-3 to TRBJ1-2; 8 positions agree with TRBD1. V was clipped by 5 bases and J by 7 bases; unmatched bases: 9. From germline, CDR1 is ENHRY and CDR2 SYGVKD. This CDR3 has 14 amino acids. The CDR3 sequence: CAISQGRGPIGYTF. The CDR3 DNA reads TGTGCCATCAGTCAGGGCAGGGGGCCTATTGGCTACACCTTC.

The chain employs TRBV9 and TRBJ1-2; 8 positions agree with TRBD1. Germline lookup yields CDR1 SGDLS and CDR2 YYNGEE. The CDR3 runs to 18 residues. Trimming at V came to 4 bases and at J to 5 bases, leaving 19 bases not matched to a gene. The chain's CDR3 is CASSPSLAGLDRAYGYTF. Written as DNA, the CDR3 is TGTGCCAGCAGCCCCTCGTTGGCTGGTTTGGACAGGGCTTATGGCTACACCTTC.

V and J are TRBV6-5 and TRBJ2-7; tentative D call: TRBD1 (6 bases). Germline assignment: CDR1 MNHEY and CDR2 SVGAGI. Deletions cut 4 bases from V and 1 base from J, with 11 bases between. The CDR3 covers 14 residues. The CDR3 coding sequence is TGTGCCAGCAGTTTAGGACAGCATTCCTACGAGCAGTACTTC. Amino acid sequence: CASSLGQHSYEQYF.

The rearrangement joins TRBV9 to TRBJ1-1, with 12 nucleotides matching TRBD1. This CDR3 contains 18 residues. Looked up from germline, CDR1 is SGDLS and CDR2 is YYNGEE. Germline trimming cut 3 bases from V and 4 bases from J; bases unmatched to any gene: 13. CDR3 in amino acids: CASSGVPGQGAGFTEAFF. CDR3 coding DNA: TGTGCCAGCAGCGGCGTTCCGGGACAGGGGGCCGGTTTCACTGAAGCTTTCTTT. The whole variable domain, filled in from reference TRBV9 and TRBJ1-1, reads DSGVTQTPKHLITATGQRVTLRCSPRSGDLSVYWYQQSLDQGLQFLIQYYNGEERAKGNILERFSAQQFPDLHSELNLSSLELGDSALYFCASSGVPGQGAGFTEAFFGQGTRLTVV.

This clone was detected a few times. This chain joins TRBV18 and TRBJ2-5; D gene uncertain. Germline V CDR1 and CDR2: KGHSH, LQKENI. This CDR3 contains 11 residues. V lost 5 bases to trimming and J lost 3 bases, with 4 bases between them. DNA for the CDR3: TGTGCCAGCTCATCAAAAGAGACCCAGTACTTC. It yields the protein CASSSKETQYF.

CDR3 sequence: CASSVWDREGYEQYF. The CDR3 nucleotides are TGTGCCAGCAGCGTTTGGGACAGGGAGGGGTACGAGCAGTACTTC. The chain has TRBV9 and TRBJ2-7; 9 bases agree with TRBD1. Germline V gene lookup returns CDR1 SGDLS and CDR2 YYNGEE. The length of the CDR3 is 15 residues. The trim removed 2 bases at V and 4 bases at J, leaving 7 bases unmatched. The full variable domain, completed using reference TRBV9 and TRBJ2-7, is DSGVTQTPKHLITATGQRVTLRCSPRSGDLSVYWYQQSLDQGLQFLIQYYNGEERAKGNILERFSAQQFPDLHSELNLSSLELGDSALYFCASSVWDREGYEQYFGPGTRLTVT.

This rearrangement joins TRBV7-9 to TRBJ2-1; no clear D gene. V was shortened by 1 base and J by 15 bases, with 19 bases between the two germline ends. Germline lookup yields CDR1 SEHNR and CDR2 FQNEAQ (reference sequence). This CDR3 contains 14 residues. The CDR3 region has the DNA TGTGCCAGCAGCTTAGTACAGCCCTGGCTGGATACGTTCTTC. Translation gives CASSLVQPWLDTFF. Looking up the rest from reference TRBV7-9 and TRBJ2-1 gives the full variable domain: DTGVSQNPRHKITKRGQNVTFRCDPISEHNRLYWYRQTLGQGPEFLTYFQNEAQLEKSRLLSDRFSAERPKGSFSTLEIQRTEQGDSAMYLCASSLVQPWLDTFFGPGTRLTVL.

The chain is built from TRBV11-2 and TRBJ1-1; D remains ambiguous. This CDR3 spans 13 amino acids. The germline V and J ends were trimmed by 3 bases and 3 bases, with 8 bases remaining between them. The germline V gene has CDR1 SGHAT and CDR2 FQNNGV. CDR3 protein: CASSFNSDTEAFF. The CDR3 coding sequence is TGTGCCAGCAGCTTTAATTCCGACACTGAAGCTTTCTTT.

The CDR3 nucleotides are TGTGCCAGCAGTGAACTTTCCGGGACAGGGATAATGGGGGAGACCCAGTACTTC. Amino acids: CASSELSGTGIMGETQYF. J is TRBJ2-5 and V is TRBV25-1; 9 bases align to TRBD1. The CDR3 has 18 amino acids. V lost 2 bases, J lost 5 bases, and 15 bases stayed unmatched. Germline values: CDR1 MGHDK, CDR2 SYGVNS.

The genes are TRBV6-5 and TRBJ1-5, with D unresolved. The CDR3 consists of 13 residues. The V end lost 3 bases, the J end lost 5 bases, and 8 bases lay between the germline ends. The germline V gene encodes CDR1 MNHEY and CDR2 SVGAGI. The CDR3 protein is CASSYGNDQPQHF. CDR3 DNA sequence: TGTGCCAGCAGTTATGGCAATGATCAGCCCCAGCATTTT.

V gene TRBV29-1 combines with J gene TRBJ1-2, with D unclear. V lost 3 bases, J lost 4 bases, and 18 bases lay in between. The germline gives CDR1 SQVTM, CDR2 ANQGSEA. The CDR3 is made up of 15 amino acids. CDR3 residues: CSVEKDIVTSYGYTF. In nucleotides, the CDR3 is TGCAGCGTTGAGAAGGATATTGTCACTAGCTATGGCTACACCTTC.

V usage is TRBV7-8 and J usage is TRBJ1-2, with 8 bases that match TRBD1. Germline CDR1 SGHVS, CDR2 FQNEAQ. The CDR3 covers 15 residues. Trimming cost V 2 bases and J 5 bases; bases outside gene matches: 7. CDR3 coding DNA: TGTGCCAGCAGCTTAAGACAGGGGAAACTATATGGCTACACCTTC. Its translation: CASSLRQGKLYGYTF.

The chain has TRBV30 and TRBJ2-7; possibly TRBD2 for D (6 bases). Looked up from germline, CDR1 is GTSNPN and CDR2 is SVGIG (reference sequence). Between the trimmed V and J ends, which lost 2 bases and 2 bases, there was a span of 13 bases. The CDR3 has 14 amino acids. CDR3 nucleotides: TGTGCCTGGAGTCCCGGGACGGGGGCCTACGAGCAGTACTTC. Translation: CAWSPGTGAYEQYF.

V usage is TRBV6-5 and J usage is TRBJ2-5; tentative D call: TRBD1 (5 bases). The V end was cut by 5 bases, the J end by 2 bases, with 15 bases between. CDR3 length equals 15 residues. Germline V gives CDR1 MNHEY, CDR2 SVGAGI. The chain's CDR3 is CASSGAGSGQETQYF. The CDR3, as DNA: TGTGCCAGCAGTGGTGCCGGCTCAGGGCAAGAGACCCAGTACTTC.

This chain links TRBV9 with TRBJ1-2, with 9 bases fitting TRBD1. Per germline, CDR1 SGDLS and CDR2 YYNGEE. The junction had 16 bases not matched to a gene; V was cut back by 3 bases and J by 4 bases. The CDR3 has 18 amino acids. CDR3 nucleotide sequence: TGTGCCAGCAGCGACCCCTACAGGGGGCCCTCTACTTCCTATGGCTACACCTTC. The encoded protein is CASSDPYRGPSTSYGYTF.

The chain uses TRBV4-2 and TRBJ1-5; D gene unclear. Trimming took off 1 base at V and 4 bases at J, with 5 bases between the two ends. Germline CDR1 and CDR2: LGHNA and YNFKEQ. The CDR3 length is 13 residues. The CDR3 DNA sequence: TGTGCCAGCAGCCAAGCCCCAAATCAGCCCCAGCATTTT. Its protein is CASSQAPNQPQHF.

The J gene is TRBJ1-2, the V gene TRBV2; 7 bases are shared with TRBD1. The CDR3 is 12 residues long. The germline V gene encodes CDR1 SNHLY and CDR2 FYNNEI. Unmatched junction bases numbered 6, after V lost 7 bases and J lost 7 bases. CDR3 sequence reads: CASTDRVSGYTF. The CDR3 coding sequence is TGTGCCAGCACCGACAGGGTGTCTGGCTACACCTTC.

The gene calls are TRBV4-2 and TRBJ1-4, with 11 bases matching TRBD1. Trimming cost V 4 bases and J 7 bases; bases outside gene matches: 8. This CDR3 region has 16 residues. Germline V gene lookup returns CDR1 LGHNA and CDR2 YNFKEQ. Here the CDR3 DNA reads TGTGCCAGCAGCCCACTACTCGGGACAGGGGGTGAAAAACTGTTTTTT. It specifies CASSPLLGTGGEKLFF.